A selection of T cell receptor beta chains follows, all from one sample in a study of regulatory T cells in long-lasting Graves disease. TCRdb re-derived calls from the multiplex PCR reads in MiXCR, one entry per CDR3 protein. Of some 300,000 distinct CDR3 sequences listed, roughly 21% are singletons. The specimen comprised peripheral blood mononuclear cells (PBMCs), sampled when the disease was refractory, from a patient treated with antithyroid drugs. Receptor source: a female donor with Graves disease. Each CDR3 is given with its conserved first and last residue. D genes are given only for firm matches. Only part of the rows carry a size: once, few, many, or a class if the clone is expanded.

NA	TRBJ2-4	TRBV20-1	few	CSASVFGQLNIQYF	TGCAGTGCTTCAGTTTTTGGACAGCTAAACATTCAGTACTTC
NA	TRBJ1-1	TRBV4-2	few	CASSQDWGGEGGTEAFF	TGTGCCAGCAGCCAAGATTGGGGAGGGGAGGGAGGAACTGAAGCTTTCTTT
TRBD1	TRBJ1-4	TRBV2	many	CASNGQGSTNEKLFF	TGTGCCAGCAACGGACAGGGGAGTACCAATGAAAAACTGTTTTTT
TRBD2	TRBJ2-1	TRBV20-1	NA	CSARVGAGGSSYNEQFF	TGCAGTGCTAGAGTTGGAGCGGGAGGTAGCTCCTACAATGAGCAGTTCTTC
NA	TRBJ2-2	TRBV28	many	CASSLIQNTGELFF	TGTGCCAGCAGTTTAATACAAAACACCGGGGAGCTGTTTTTT
NA	TRBJ1-4	TRBV2	NA	CASRRTYNEKLFF	TGTGCCAGCAGGCGGACTTATAATGAAAAACTGTTTTTT
NA	TRBJ2-7	TRBV7-2	many	CASSQAYEQYF	TGTGCCAGCAGCCAAGCCTACGAGCAGTACTTC
TRBD2	TRBJ2-7	TRBV10-3	NA	CAITPSSGATGEQYF	TGTGCCATCACTCCGAGTAGCGGGGCGACAGGCGAGCAGTACTTC
NA	TRBJ1-5	TRBV27	many	CASRTRGTYEPQHF	TGTGCCAGCAGAACGAGGGGGACCTATGAGCCCCAGCATTTT
NA	TRBJ2-7	TRBV28	many	CASTQDGDGEQYF	TGTGCCAGCACCCAGGACGGGGATGGAGAGCAGTACTTC
NA	TRBJ1-4	TRBV20-1	NA	CSARGGLEEKLFF	TGCAGTGCTAGGGGAGGGCTAGAGGAAAAACTGTTTTTT
NA	TRBJ2-3	TRBV29-1	few	CSGLGYGTDTQYF	TGCAGCGGACTAGGGTACGGCACAGATACGCAGTATTTT
TRBD2	TRBJ2-3	TRBV20-1	few	CSARNQTGLASTDTQYF	TGCAGTGCTAGAAACCAAACGGGACTAGCCAGCACAGATACGCAGTATTTT
TRBD1	TRBJ1-6	TRBV28	many	CASSSIGQGDSPLHF	TGTGCCAGCAGCTCTATCGGACAGGGGGATTCACCCCTCCACTTT
NA	TRBJ2-3	TRBV11-2	few	CASSLGGTSTDTQYF	TGTGCCAGCAGCTTAGGGGGGACTAGCACAGATACGCAGTATTTT
TRBD1	TRBJ2-7	TRBV5-1	NA	CASRTGTGDTYEQYF	TGCGCCAGCAGAACCGGGACAGGAGACACCTACGAGCAGTACTTC
NA	TRBJ1-1	TRBV10-3	few	CAISEEENTEAFF	TGTGCCATCAGTGAAGAGGAGAACACTGAAGCTTTCTTT
TRBD2	TRBJ2-7	TRBV5-1	NA	CASSAGTRNFYEQYF	TGCGCCAGCAGCGCCGGGACTAGGAATTTCTACGAGCAGTACTTC
NA	TRBJ2-5	TRBV9	many	CASSRSGLYQETQYF	TGTGCCAGCAGTAGGAGTGGGTTGTACCAAGAGACCCAGTACTTC
NA	TRBJ2-2	TRBV9	once	CASSVVVGGTGELFF	TGTGCCAGCAGCGTAGTGGTAGGGGGGACCGGGGAGCTGTTTTTT
NA	TRBJ1-1	TRBV10-2	NA	CASSEMTHTEAFF	TGCGCCAGCAGTGAAATGACTCACACTGAAGCTTTCTTT
NA	TRBJ1-2	TRBV20-1	few	CSARGGHYGYTF	TGCAGTGCTAGAGGAGGGCACTATGGCTACACCTTC
NA	TRBJ1-5	TRBV4-2	NA	CASSQDTLLAPQHF	TGTGCCAGCAGCCAAGATACACTCTTAGCTCCCCAGCATTTT
TRBD1	TRBJ2-2	TRBV3-1	many	CASSLLTGDTGELFF	TGTGCCAGCAGCCTCCTAACAGGGGACACCGGGGAGCTGTTTTTT
NA	TRBJ2-2	TRBV30	few	CACPETGSTGELFF	TGTGCCTGCCCTGAGACGGGTAGCACCGGGGAGCTGTTTTTT
NA	TRBJ1-1	TRBV20-1	few	CSARDARTGGMNTEAFF	TGCAGTGCTAGAGATGCACGTACAGGTGGAATGAACACTGAAGCTTTCTTT
NA	TRBJ2-7	TRBV15	many	CATSRAGGPYEQYF	TGTGCCACCAGCAGAGCGGGCGGTCCCTACGAGCAGTACTTC
TRBD1	TRBJ2-3	TRBV7-9	NA	CASSLARDRFTDTQYF	TGTGCCAGCAGCTTAGCCCGGGACAGGTTCACAGATACGCAGTATTTT
TRBD2	TRBJ2-2	TRBV20-1	many	CSAWSGRDTGELFF	TGCAGTGCTTGGAGCGGGAGAGACACCGGGGAGCTGTTTTTT
NA	TRBJ1-2	TRBV25-1	NA	CASGSFYYGYTF	TGTGCCAGCGGTAGTTTCTACTATGGCTACACCTTC
TRBD2	TRBJ2-2	TRBV28	NA	CASSFPGLAGTGELFF	TGTGCCAGCAGTTTTCCGGGACTAGCGGGAACCGGGGAGCTGTTTTTT
TRBD1	TRBJ2-5	TRBV2	many	CASSEVTGPQETQYF	TGTGCCAGCAGTGAAGTGACAGGGCCCCAAGAGACCCAGTACTTC
NA	TRBJ1-3	TRBV28	many	CASSLGGGGNTIYF	TGTGCCAGCAGTTTAGGGGGCGGTGGAAACACCATATATTTT
NA	TRBJ1-2	TRBV3-1	NA	CASSQGEIYGYTF	TGTGCCAGCAGCCAAGGCGAAATCTATGGCTACACCTTC
TRBD2	TRBJ2-7	TRBV7-9	NA	CASSLAGLAGYEQYF	TGTGCCAGCAGCTTAGCGGGACTAGCGGGATACGAGCAGTACTTC
TRBD2	TRBJ2-5	TRBV7-9	many	CASSDGLAGMWETQYF	TGTGCCAGCAGCGACGGACTAGCGGGAATGTGGGAGACCCAGTACTTC
TRBD1	TRBJ2-2	TRBV5-1	NA	CASSFSTPGQGTGELFF	TGCGCCAGCAGCTTTTCTACACCGGGACAGGGTACCGGGGAGCTGTTTTTT
NA	TRBJ1-1	TRBV6-1	many	CASRTGLGTEAFF	TGTGCCAGCAGAACAGGGTTGGGGACTGAAGCTTTCTTT
TRBD2	TRBJ2-7	TRBV4-1	NA	CASRRLAGGPGEQYF	TGCGCCAGCAGGAGACTAGCGGGAGGGCCGGGGGAGCAGTACTTC
NA	TRBJ1-2	TRBV5-1	NA	CASGSALAANYGYTF	TGCGCCAGCGGTTCCGCTCTTGCAGCTAACTATGGCTACACCTTC
NA	TRBJ2-3	TRBV3-1	NA	CASSRRLRDTQYF	TGTGCCAGCAGCCGCCGACTCAGGGATACGCAGTATTTT